What follows are 14 T cell receptor beta chains derived from one specimen sequenced in a study of T cell responses to AZD1222 COVID-19 vaccine. The method was immunoSEQ multiplex PCR; TCRdb's version includes in-frame clones alone and lacks a portion of them. Among 95,000 to 120,000 clones listed, around 84% were seen once. Sequencing was performed on peripheral blood, taken on day 0 of AZD1222 vaccination. The receptor source for this set is an adult in good health.

The V call is TRBV19, the J call TRBJ1-1; D perhaps matches TRBD1 (6 bases). The germline CDR1 and CDR2 sequences are LNHDA and SQIVND (reference sequence). CDR3 length: 13 amino acids. The V end was cut by 3 bases, the J end by 2 bases, with 7 bases between. The CDR3 region is CASSMGGNTEAFF. In nucleotides, the CDR3 is TGTGCCAGTAGTATGGGGGGCAACACTGAAGCTTTCTTT.

This rearrangement joins TRBV6-5 to TRBJ2-3; 7 bases are shared with TRBD2. This CDR3 contains 15 residues. Losses at the gene ends were 6 bases for V and 7 bases for J; bases not matched to a gene: 13. Germline CDR1 MNHEY, CDR2 SVGAGI. The CDR3 DNA is TGTGCCAGCAGCCGAAGCGGGGATTCGGGGAATACGCAGTATTTT. Its translation is CASSRSGDSGNTQYF.

This rearrangement joins TRBV5-1 to TRBJ1-2; no clear D gene. The V end lost 4 bases, the J end lost 4 bases, and 14 bases lay between the germline ends. Germline CDR1 is SGHRS and CDR2 is YFSETQ. There are 14 residues in the CDR3. As DNA, the CDR3 is TGCGCCAGCAGCCTCCGGGCCGAAGCCTATGGCTACACCTTC. It encodes CASSLRAEAYGYTF.

The chain uses TRBV2 and TRBJ2-3; D possibly uses TRBD1 or TRBD2 (6 bases each). The CDR3 has 15 amino acids. Germline CDR1 reads SNHLY; CDR2 reads FYNNEI. V was cut by 5 bases and J by 2 bases, with 14 bases left in between. CDR3 loop: CASSPRRGVTDTQYF. The CDR3 bases are TGTGCCAGCAGTCCCCGGAGGGGGGTCACAGATACGCAGTATTTT.

This rearrangement joins TRBV19 to TRBJ1-2; 7 bases are a match to TRBD1. The length of the CDR3 is 14 residues. Germline V gene lookup returns CDR1 LNHDA and CDR2 SQIVND (reference sequence). Trimming removed 4 bases from V and 2 bases from J; junction bases left unmatched: 4. The CDR3 DNA follows: TGTGCCAGTAGTAGGTCAGGGGGAAACTATGGCTACACCTTC. Amino acid sequence: CASSRSGGNYGYTF.

This clone was observed a handful of times. Other nucleotide sequences in the sample specify the same CDR3. The chain is built from TRBV2 and TRBJ1-3; tentative D call: TRBD1 (6 bases). With 6 bases removed from V and 7 bases from J, the gap between germline ends came to 16 bases. Germline V lookup: CDR1 SNHLY, CDR2 FYNNEI. This CDR3 comprises 14 residues. Written as DNA, the CDR3 is TGTGCCAGCAGGGACGGGGGGCTCCGGAACACCATATATTTT. Protein: CASRDGGLRNTIYF.

The gene calls are TRBV6-5 and TRBJ1-1; a possible D gene is TRBD1 (5 bases). V was trimmed by 6 bases and J by 5 bases, leaving 10 bases between them. CDR1 and CDR2 from the germline V gene are MNHEY and SVGAGI. This CDR3 contains 12 residues. The CDR3 region is CASRGGSTEAFF. The CDR3 region has the DNA TGTGCCAGCAGGGGGGGGTCGACTGAAGCTTTCTTT.

This clone was detected only a few times. The rearrangement links TRBV6-6 to TRBJ1-2; D is perhaps TRBD1 (6 bases). Germline V gives CDR1 MNHNY, CDR2 SVGAGI (reference sequence). The CDR3 is 17 residues long. V was pared by 5 bases and J by 1 base, with 20 bases between. CDR3 region: CASSPLLGRGRNYGYTF. The DNA for the CDR3 is TGTGCCAGCAGTCCCCTGTTAGGCAGGGGCCGTAACTATGGCTACACCTTC.

V gene TRBV6-5 combines with J gene TRBJ1-4; TRBD1 aligns across 7 bases. The V gene end was trimmed by 0 bases and the J gene end by 8 bases; junction bases not matched to a gene: 6. CDR3 size: 15 residues. Germline values: CDR1 MNHEY, CDR2 SVGAGI. CDR3 residues: CASSYSYRGDEKLFF. DNA of the CDR3: TGTGCCAGCAGTTACTCCTACAGGGGCGACGAAAAACTGTTTTTT.

This clone has a single count. CDR3 DNA: TGCGCCAGCACGTTTGAAGGGAGGCCCGGGGAGCTGTTTTTT. Amino acid sequence: CASTFEGRPGELFF. The chain uses TRBV5-1 and TRBJ2-2; possibly TRBD2 for D (6 bases). The V gene lost 6 bases and the J gene lost 6 bases, with 15 bases spanning the gap. In germline, CDR1 is SGHRS, CDR2 YFSETQ. The CDR3 covers 14 residues.

The chain is built from TRBV7-9 and TRBJ1-4; weak D call: TRBD1 (6 bases). The CDR3 has 15 residues. CDR1 SEHNR and CDR2 FQNEAQ come from the germline V gene (reference sequence). Trimming pared 1 base from V and 6 bases from J, leaving 12 bases between. The CDR3 region is CASSLGGATHEKLFF. CDR3 bases: TGTGCCAGCAGCTTAGGGGGGGCGACGCATGAAAAACTGTTTTTT.

The chain is built from TRBV6-5 and TRBJ1-1; TRBD1 might be the D (5 bases). Trimming took 0 bases from V and 6 from J, leaving 14 bases between them. The CDR3 runs to 15 residues. Germline V gene lookup returns CDR1 MNHEY and CDR2 SVGAGI. The CDR3 here is CASSYSLPGVAEAFF. CDR3 DNA sequence: TGTGCCAGCAGTTACTCGCTTCCGGGGGTTGCTGAAGCTTTCTTT.

This chain connects TRBV2 to TRBJ2-3; 8 bases are a match to TRBD2. V shed 4 bases and J 3 bases; nucleotides not matched to a gene: 6. Germline CDR1 is SNHLY and CDR2 is FYNNEI. The length of the CDR3 is 15 residues. As DNA, the CDR3 is TGTGCCAGCAGTGGGTCTAGCGGGCGGACAGATACGCAGTATTTT. Its protein product is CASSGSSGRTDTQYF.

This chain connects TRBV5-1 to TRBJ1-3; no clear D gene. Looked up from germline, CDR1 is SGHRS and CDR2 is YFSETQ. Between the trimmed V and J ends, which lost 5 bases and 4 bases, there was a span of 19 bases. CDR3 length: 16 residues. CDR3 DNA sequence: TGCGCCAGCAGGAAATTAGAGGACTCCCAGGGAAACACCATATATTTT. Translated: CASRKLEDSQGNTIYF.